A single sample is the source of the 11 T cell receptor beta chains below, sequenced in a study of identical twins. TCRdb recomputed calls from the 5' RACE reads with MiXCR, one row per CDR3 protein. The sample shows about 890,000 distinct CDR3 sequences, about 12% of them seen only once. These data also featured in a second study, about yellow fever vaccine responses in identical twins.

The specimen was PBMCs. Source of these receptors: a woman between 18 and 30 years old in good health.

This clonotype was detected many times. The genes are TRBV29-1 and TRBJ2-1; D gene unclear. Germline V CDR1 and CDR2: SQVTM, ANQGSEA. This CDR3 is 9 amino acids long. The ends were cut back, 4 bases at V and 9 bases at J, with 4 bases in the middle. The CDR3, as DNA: TGCAGCGTTGGAGGTGAGCAGTTCTTC. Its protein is CSVGGEQFF.

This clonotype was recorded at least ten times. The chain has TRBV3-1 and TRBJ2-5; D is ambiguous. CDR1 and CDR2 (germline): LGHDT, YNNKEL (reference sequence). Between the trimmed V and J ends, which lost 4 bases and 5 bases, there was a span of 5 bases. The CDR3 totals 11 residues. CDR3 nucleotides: TGTGCCAGCAGCCTTCACGAGACCCAGTACTTC. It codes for CASSLHETQYF.

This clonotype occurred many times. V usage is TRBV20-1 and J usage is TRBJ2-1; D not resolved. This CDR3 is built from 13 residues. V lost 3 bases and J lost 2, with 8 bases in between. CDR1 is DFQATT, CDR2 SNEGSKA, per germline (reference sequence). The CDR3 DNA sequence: TGCAGTGCTAGGAGTGGAGCCTACAATGAGCAGTTCTTC. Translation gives CSARSGAYNEQFF.

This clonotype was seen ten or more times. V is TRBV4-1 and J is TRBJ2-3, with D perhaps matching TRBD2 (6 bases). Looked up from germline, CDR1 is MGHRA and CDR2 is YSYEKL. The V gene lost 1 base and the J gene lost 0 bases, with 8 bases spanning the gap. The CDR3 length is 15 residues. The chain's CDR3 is CASSQGGTSTDTQYF. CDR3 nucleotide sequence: TGCGCCAGCAGCCAAGGTGGGACTAGCACAGATACGCAGTATTTT.

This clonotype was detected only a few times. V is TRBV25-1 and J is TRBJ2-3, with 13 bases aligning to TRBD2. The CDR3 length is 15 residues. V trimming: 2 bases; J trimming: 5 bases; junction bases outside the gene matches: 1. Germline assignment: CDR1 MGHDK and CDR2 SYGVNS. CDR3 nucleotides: TGTGCCAGCAGTGAAACTAGCGGGAGGGGAGATACGCAGTATTTT. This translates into CASSETSGRGDTQYF.

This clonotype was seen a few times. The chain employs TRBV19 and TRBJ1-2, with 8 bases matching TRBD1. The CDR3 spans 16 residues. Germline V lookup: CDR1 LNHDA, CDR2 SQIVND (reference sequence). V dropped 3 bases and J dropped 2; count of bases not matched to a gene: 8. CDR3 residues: CASSIGAGGTNYGYTF. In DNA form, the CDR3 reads TGTGCCAGTAGTATTGGGGCAGGGGGCACAAACTATGGCTACACCTTC.

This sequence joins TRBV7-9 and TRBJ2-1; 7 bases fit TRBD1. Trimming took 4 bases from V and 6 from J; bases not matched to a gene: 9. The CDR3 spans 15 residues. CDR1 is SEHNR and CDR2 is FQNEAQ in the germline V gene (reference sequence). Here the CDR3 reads CASSYVRSGGNEQFF. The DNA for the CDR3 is TGTGCCAGCAGCTACGTGCGGTCAGGGGGCAATGAGCAGTTCTTC.

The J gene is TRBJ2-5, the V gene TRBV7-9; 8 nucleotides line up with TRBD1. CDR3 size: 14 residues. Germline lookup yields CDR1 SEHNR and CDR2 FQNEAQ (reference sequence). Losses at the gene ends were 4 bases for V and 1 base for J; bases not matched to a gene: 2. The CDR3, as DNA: TGTGCCAGCAGCTACGGGACAGGCCAAGAGACCCAGTACTTC. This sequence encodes CASSYGTGQETQYF.

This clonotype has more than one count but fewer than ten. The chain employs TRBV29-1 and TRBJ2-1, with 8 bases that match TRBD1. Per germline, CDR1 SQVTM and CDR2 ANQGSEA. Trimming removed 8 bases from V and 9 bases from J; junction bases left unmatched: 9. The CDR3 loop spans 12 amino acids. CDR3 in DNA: TGCAGCCCCATGACAGGGGCGAGTGAGCAGTTCTTC. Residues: CSPMTGASEQFF.

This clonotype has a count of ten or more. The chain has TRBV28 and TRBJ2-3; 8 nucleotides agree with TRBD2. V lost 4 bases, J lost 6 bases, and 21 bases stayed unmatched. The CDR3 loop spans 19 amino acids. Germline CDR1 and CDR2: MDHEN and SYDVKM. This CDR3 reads CASSSRWWVAGPIRDTQYF. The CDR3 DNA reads TGTGCCAGCAGTTCCCGGTGGTGGGTAGCGGGGCCGATAAGGGATACGCAGTATTTT.

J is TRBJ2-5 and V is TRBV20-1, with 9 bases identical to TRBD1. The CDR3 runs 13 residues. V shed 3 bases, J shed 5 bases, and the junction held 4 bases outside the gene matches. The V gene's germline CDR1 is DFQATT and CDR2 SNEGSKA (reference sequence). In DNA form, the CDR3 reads TGCAGTGCTAGTCAGGGGACAGGGGAGACCCAGTACTTC. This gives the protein CSASQGTGETQYF.